These 7 T cell receptor beta chains came from one sample sequenced in a study of a mutant IDH1 vaccine in newly diagnosed glioma. Clones were read by immunoSEQ multiplex PCR, and TCRdb kept only the in-frame ones, dropping some. The data hold approximately 92,000 clones, with roughly four fifths observed a single time. The time point was: baseline, week 1 (first vaccination visit). Treatment described: pre-vaccination baseline after standard-of-care therapy. The material sequenced was PBMCs, taken from a glioma patient treated with radiotherapy, temozolomide or both. These receptors all stem from a woman in her 50s with glioma.

The chain employs TRBV4-1 and TRBJ2-3; TRBD2 aligns across 11 bases. CDR3 length: 16 amino acids. V lost 4 bases to trimming and J lost 3 bases; unmatched junction nucleotides: 6. CDR1 is MGHRA, CDR2 YSYEKL, per germline. The CDR3 nucleotides read TGCGCCAGCAGCCCCCGACTAGCGGGGATTACAGATACGCAGTATTTT. This sequence encodes CASSPRLAGITDTQYF.

The chain links TRBV6-1 to TRBJ1-4; D not certain. This CDR3 has 15 residues. Trimming removed 4 bases at V and 0 bases at J, with 9 bases between. In germline, CDR1 is MNHNS, CDR2 SASEGT. CDR3 sequence: CASSAQTATNEKLFF. The CDR3 DNA reads as TGTGCCAGCAGTGCCCAAACTGCAACTAATGAAAAACTGTTTTTT.

This chain connects TRBV6-5 to TRBJ1-2, with a weak D call TRBD1 (5 bases). V lost 4 bases, J lost 1 base, and 13 bases lay in between. Germline V lookup: CDR1 MNHEY, CDR2 SVGAGI. The CDR3 sequence is 15 residues long. CDR3 in amino acids: CASSSLSGGNYGYTF. The CDR3 region has the DNA TGTGCCAGCAGTTCCTTGAGCGGGGGTAACTATGGCTACACCTTC.

The chain is built from TRBV19 and TRBJ1-4; D is perhaps TRBD1 (5 bases). The CDR3 totals 16 residues. V dropped 3 bases and J dropped 6 bases, with 17 bases sitting between them. In germline, CDR1 is LNHDA, CDR2 SQIVND (reference sequence). The CDR3 region is CASSIGQVGVHEKLFF. For the CDR3, the DNA is TGTGCCAGTAGTATCGGACAAGTGGGAGTCCATGAAAAACTGTTTTTT.

V usage is TRBV4-2 and J usage is TRBJ2-5; a possible D gene is TRBD1 (5 bases). Germline loops: CDR1 LGHNA, CDR2 YNFKEQ. Trimming left V 2 bases short and J 1 base short, with 11 bases between. The CDR3 has 15 amino acids. This CDR3 reads CASSQSGAVQETQYF. CDR3 in DNA: TGTGCCAGCAGCCAAAGTGGGGCGGTCCAAGAGACCCAGTACTTC.

The chain recombines TRBV9 with TRBJ2-1; D unresolved. This CDR3 has 14 amino acids. V gave up 3 bases and J gave up 3 bases, with 10 bases separating them. The germline CDR1 and CDR2 sequences are SGDLS and YYNGEE. The CDR3 DNA reads as TGTGCCAGCAGCGCGTTGGGTAACTACAATGAGCAGTTCTTC. This codes for CASSALGNYNEQFF.

The chain has TRBV2 and TRBJ2-1; TRBD2 might be the D (5 bases). This CDR3 contains 12 residues. The ends were cut back, 7 bases at V and 8 bases at J, with 12 bases in the middle. Germline V gene data show CDR1 as SNHLY and CDR2 as FYNNEI. The CDR3, as DNA: TGTGCCAGCATCGACGGGGTTCATGAGCAGTTCTTC. The encoded protein is CASIDGVHEQFF.